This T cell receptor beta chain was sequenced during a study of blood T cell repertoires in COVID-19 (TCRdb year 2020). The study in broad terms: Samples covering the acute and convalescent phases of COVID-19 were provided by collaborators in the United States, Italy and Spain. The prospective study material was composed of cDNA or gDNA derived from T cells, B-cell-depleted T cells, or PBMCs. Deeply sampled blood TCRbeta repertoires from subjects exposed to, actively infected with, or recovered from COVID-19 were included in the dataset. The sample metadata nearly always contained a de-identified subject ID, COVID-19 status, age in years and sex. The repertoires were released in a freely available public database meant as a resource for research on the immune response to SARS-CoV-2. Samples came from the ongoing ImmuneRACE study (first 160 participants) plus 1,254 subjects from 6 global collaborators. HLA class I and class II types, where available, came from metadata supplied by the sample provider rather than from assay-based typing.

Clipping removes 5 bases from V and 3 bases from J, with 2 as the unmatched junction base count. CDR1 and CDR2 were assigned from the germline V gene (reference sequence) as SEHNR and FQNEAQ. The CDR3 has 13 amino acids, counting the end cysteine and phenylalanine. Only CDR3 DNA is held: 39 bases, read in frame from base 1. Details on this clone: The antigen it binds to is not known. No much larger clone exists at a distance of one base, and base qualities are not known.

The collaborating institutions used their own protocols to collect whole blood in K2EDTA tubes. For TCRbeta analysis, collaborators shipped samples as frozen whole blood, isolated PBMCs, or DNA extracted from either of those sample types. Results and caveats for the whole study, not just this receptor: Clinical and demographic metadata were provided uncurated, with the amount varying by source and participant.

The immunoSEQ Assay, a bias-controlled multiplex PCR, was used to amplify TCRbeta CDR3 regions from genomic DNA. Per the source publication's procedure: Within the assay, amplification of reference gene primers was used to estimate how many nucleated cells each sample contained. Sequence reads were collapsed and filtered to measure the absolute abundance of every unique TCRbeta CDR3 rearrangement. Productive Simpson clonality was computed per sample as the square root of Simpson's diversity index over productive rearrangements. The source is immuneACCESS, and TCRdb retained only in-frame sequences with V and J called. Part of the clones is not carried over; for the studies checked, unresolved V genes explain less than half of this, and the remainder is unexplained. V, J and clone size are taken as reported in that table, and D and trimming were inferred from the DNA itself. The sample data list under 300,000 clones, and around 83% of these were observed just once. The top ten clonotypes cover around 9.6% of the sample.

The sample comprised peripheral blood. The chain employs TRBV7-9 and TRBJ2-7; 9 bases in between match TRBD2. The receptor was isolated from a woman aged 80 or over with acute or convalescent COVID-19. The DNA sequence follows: TGTGCCAGCAGCCGCGGGGGGGGCTACGAGCAGTACTTC. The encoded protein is CASSRGGGYEQYF.